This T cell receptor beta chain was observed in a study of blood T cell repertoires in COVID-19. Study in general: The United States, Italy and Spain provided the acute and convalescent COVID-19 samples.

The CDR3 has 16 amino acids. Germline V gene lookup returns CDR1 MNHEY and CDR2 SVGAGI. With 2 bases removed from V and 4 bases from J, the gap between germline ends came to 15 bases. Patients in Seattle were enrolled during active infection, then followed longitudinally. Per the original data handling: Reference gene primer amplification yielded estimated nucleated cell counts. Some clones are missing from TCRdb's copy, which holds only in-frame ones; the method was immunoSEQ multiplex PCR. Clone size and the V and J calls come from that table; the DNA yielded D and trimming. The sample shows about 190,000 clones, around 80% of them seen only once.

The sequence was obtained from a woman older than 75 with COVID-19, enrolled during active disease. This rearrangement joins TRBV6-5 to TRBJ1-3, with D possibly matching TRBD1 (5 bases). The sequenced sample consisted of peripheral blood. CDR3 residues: CASSYGEGRTGNTIYF. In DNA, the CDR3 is TGTGCCAGCAGTTACGGGGAGGGAAGGACAGGAAACACCATATATTTT.